Following are 6 T cell receptor beta chains from one sample sequenced in a study of blood T cell repertoires in COVID-19. Profiled with immunoSEQ multiplex PCR; TCRdb holds only in-frame clones, not every one. The sample includes around 170,000 clones, roughly nine tenths of them seen just once. The sequencing input was peripheral blood. Receptors originate from a man aged 55 to 70 with acute or convalescent COVID-19.

The chain has TRBV25-1 and TRBJ1-6; no clear D gene. Trimming pared 7 bases from V and 9 bases from J, leaving 19 bases between. The CDR3 totals 15 residues. The germline gives CDR1 MGHDK, CDR2 SYGVNS. CDR3 bases: TGTGCCAGCAAGGAAAGCCGCGGAATAAGTTCACCCCTCCACTTT. Protein product: CASKESRGISSPLHF. Using reference TRBV25-1 and TRBJ1-6 for the parts outside the CDR3, the full variable domain is EADIYQTPRYLVIGTGKKITLECSQTMGHDKMYWYQQDPGMELHLIHYSYGVNSTEKGDLSSESTVSRIRTEHFPLTLESARPSHTSQYLCASKESRGISSPLHFGNGTRLTVT.

The J gene is TRBJ2-7, the V gene TRBV5-6, with TRBD1 matching 11 bases. The V and J ends lost 0 bases and 4 bases, in that order; junction bases with no gene match: 3. Germline CDR1 and CDR2: SGHDT and YYEEEE. The CDR3 consists of 15 residues. The CDR3 loop reads CASSLVGDRGYEQYF. The CDR3 nucleotides read TGTGCCAGCAGCTTGGTAGGGGACAGGGGGTACGAGCAGTACTTC.

This clone appeared a single time. This chain links TRBV9 with TRBJ2-3; TRBD2 might be the D (5 bases). The V gene lost 2 bases and the J gene lost 0 bases, with 10 bases spanning the gap. From germline, CDR1 is SGDLS and CDR2 YYNGEE. The CDR3 consists of 15 residues. For the CDR3, the DNA is TGTGCCAGCAGCGTGAGCGGTACTAGCACAGATACGCAGTATTTT. It specifies CASSVSGTSTDTQYF.

V usage is TRBV24-1 and J usage is TRBJ2-2; 8 bases fit TRBD1. The CDR3 contains 14 residues. CDR1 and CDR2 (germline): KGHDR, SFDVKD. The V and J ends lost 4 bases and 8 bases, in that order; junction bases with no gene match: 5. In DNA, the CDR3 is TGTGCCACCAGTGACCCAGGGGGCAAAGGGGAGCTGTTTTTT. Translated: CATSDPGGKGELFF.

The chain recombines TRBV2 with TRBJ2-7, with 9 bases that match TRBD1. Per germline, CDR1 SNHLY and CDR2 FYNNEI. The CDR3 loop spans 17 amino acids. Trimming cost V 6 bases and J 7 bases; bases outside gene matches: 19. The CDR3 sequence: CASSPTAPGQGTKEQYF. CDR3 sequence (DNA): TGTGCCAGCAGCCCAACGGCACCGGGACAGGGAACGAAGGAGCAGTACTTC.

This chain links TRBV5-6 with TRBJ1-2; possibly TRBD1 for D (5 bases). Germline-derived CDR1 and CDR2 are SGHDT and YYEEEE. The germline V and J ends were trimmed by 4 bases and 2 bases, with 18 bases remaining between them. This CDR3 is built from 16 residues. DNA of the CDR3: TGTGCCAGCAGCCCCCCAGTTTTTGGACAAAACTATGGCTACACCTTC. Translating gives CASSPPVFGQNYGYTF.